The clone carrying this T cell receptor (beta chain) was detected a few times. Its antigen is unidentified. Trimming stripped 5 bases from V and 1 base from J, with 18 bases between. Germline CDR1 is SGHVS and CDR2 is FQNEAQ. The CDR3 is 17 residues long. 5'-RACE, quantitative and with molecular barcodes, yielded the TCR beta libraries. Each CDR3 protein gets one entry after TCRdb re-called the 5' RACE reads with MiXCR. The table records roughly 350,000 distinct CDR3 sequences, roughly 8% of them present only once. This sample is part of a study of CD8 T cells in ankylosing spondylitis. General study results and limits: Ankylosing spondylitis blood seemed to carry a telltale TCR beta motif made of fewer than 10 highly homologous variants. Disease-associated clones were CD8+ and fairly uncommon in peripheral blood. According to the report, clones linked to the disease were significantly enriched in matched synovial fluid samples taken from ankylosing spondylitis patients.

The receptor was derived from a male donor with ankylosing spondylitis. V is TRBV7-8 and J is TRBJ2-1; TRBD1 is a possible D gene (5 bases). Sequenced input: blood, either unsorted or a sorted T cell fraction (not recorded which). The CDR3 coding sequence is TGTGCCAGCAGCCTCGCCAGGGAATCTAGTTCCTACAATGAGCAGTTCTTC. Its protein is CASSLARESSSYNEQFF.